This T cell receptor (beta chain) was recorded in a study of lymphopenia after photon versus proton radiotherapy (dated by TCRdb to about 2019). Looking at the study overall: In patients with gastrointestinal tumors who developed high-grade lymphopenia, the study compared the immunological effects of photon radiation therapy with those of proton radiation therapy. A cohort of around 21 patients with gastrointestinal tumors who received either photon or proton therapy and subsequently developed lymphopenia was included. The goal of the study was to characterize the differences between the two radiation modalities in how they affect the immune system. General conclusions and limits of the study: Across the cohort, among patients who died, a greater drop in TCR diversity after the nadir was inversely correlated with overall survival time. During treatment, patients who received proton therapy stayed relatively stable, whereas patients who received photon therapy lost naive T cells and TCR diversity and gained effector/memory populations. The authors looked at the survival association only in patients who died, and they framed better survival with proton therapy as a possibility rather than a demonstrated result. After the lymphocyte count nadir, repertoires from photon-treated patients showed oligoclonal expansion, particularly of CD8+ Temra cells, and this expansion drove the decline in diversity.

V and J are truncated by 4 bases and 2 bases respectively, leaving an intervening sequence of 13 bases. Spanning cysteine to phenylalanine, the CDR3 consists of 14 amino acids. The only DNA kept is the CDR3, 42 bases in frame from the first base. The germline V gene gives CDR1 as SGHRS and CDR2 as YFSETQ. Library preparation was by the immunoSEQ multiplex PCR assay. Alongside multiparametric flow cytometry, deep sequencing of rearranged TCR beta loci was used to profile the T cell repertoires. Entries here come from immuneACCESS through TCRdb and include only in-frame sequences with V and J called. Some clones fail to appear in such tables; in the studies checked, an unresolved V gene covers under half of the shortfall, and the cause of the remainder is unknown. Within this sample are some 38,000 clones, with about 93% of them counted one time only. Clones ranked in the top ten supply roughly 15% of the sample.

A word on this clone: Its cognate antigen has yet to be identified. The input lacks base qualities; no much larger clone sits a single base away.

The TCR comes from a man aged 60 to 75 with cholangiocarcinoma. The sequence joins TRBV5-1 to TRBJ2-7, with an unclear D gene assignment. The sample here was peripheral blood, taken from a patient treated with photon-based radiotherapy. The CDR3 corresponds to CASSLTTGPYEQYF. The sequenced DNA is TGCGCCAGCAGCCTGACGACTGGACCCTACGAGCAGTACTTC.